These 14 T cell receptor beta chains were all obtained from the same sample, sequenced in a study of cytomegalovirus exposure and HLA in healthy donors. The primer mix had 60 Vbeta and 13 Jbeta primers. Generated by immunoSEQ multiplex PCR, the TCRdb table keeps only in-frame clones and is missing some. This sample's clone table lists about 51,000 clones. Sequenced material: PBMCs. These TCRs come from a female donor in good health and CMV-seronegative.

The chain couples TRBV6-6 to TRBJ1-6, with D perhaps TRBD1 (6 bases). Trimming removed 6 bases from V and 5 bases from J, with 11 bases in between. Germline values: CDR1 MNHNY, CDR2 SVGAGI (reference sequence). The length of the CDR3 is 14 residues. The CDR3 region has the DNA TGTGCCAGCAGGCCCGGACAGCATAATTCACCCCTCCACTTT. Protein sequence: CASRPGQHNSPLHF.

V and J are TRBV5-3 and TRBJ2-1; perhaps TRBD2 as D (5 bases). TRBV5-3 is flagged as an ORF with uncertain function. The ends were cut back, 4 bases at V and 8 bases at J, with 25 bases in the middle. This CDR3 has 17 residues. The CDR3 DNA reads TGTGCCAGAAGCCCCTCCCATTTCCTAGCCGATGGGGATGAGCAGTTCTTC. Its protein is CARSPSHFLADGDEQFF.

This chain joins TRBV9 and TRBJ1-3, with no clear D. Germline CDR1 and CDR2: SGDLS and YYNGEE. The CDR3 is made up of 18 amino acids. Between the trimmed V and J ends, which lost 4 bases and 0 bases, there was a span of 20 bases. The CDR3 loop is CASSPSVGYLRSGNTIYF. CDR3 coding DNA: TGTGCCAGCAGCCCAAGCGTAGGTTACTTGCGCTCTGGAAACACCATATATTTT.

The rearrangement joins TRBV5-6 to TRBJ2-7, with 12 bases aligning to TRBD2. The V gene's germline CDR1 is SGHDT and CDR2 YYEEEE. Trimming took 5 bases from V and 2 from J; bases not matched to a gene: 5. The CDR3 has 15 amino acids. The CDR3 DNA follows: TGTGCCAGCAGTACTAGCGGGAGGTTCACCTACGAGCAGTACTTC. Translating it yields CASSTSGRFTYEQYF.

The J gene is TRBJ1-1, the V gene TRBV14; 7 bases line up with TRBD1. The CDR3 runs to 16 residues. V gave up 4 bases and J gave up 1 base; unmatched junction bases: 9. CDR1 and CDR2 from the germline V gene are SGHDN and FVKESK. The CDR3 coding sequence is TGTGCCAGCAGCCCTTTCACAGGGGTCAGGAACACTGAAGCTTTCTTT. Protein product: CASSPFTGVRNTEAFF.

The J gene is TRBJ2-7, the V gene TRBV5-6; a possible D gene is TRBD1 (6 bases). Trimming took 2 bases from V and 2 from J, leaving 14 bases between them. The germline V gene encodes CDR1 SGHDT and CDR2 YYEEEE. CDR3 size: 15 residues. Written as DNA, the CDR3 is TGTGCCAGCAGCTTCACAAAGGGGGTCCCCTACGAGCAGTACTTC. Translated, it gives CASSFTKGVPYEQYF. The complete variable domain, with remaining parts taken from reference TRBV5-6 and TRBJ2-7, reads DAGVTQSPTHLIKTRGQQVTLRCSPKSGHDTVSWYQQALGQGPQFIFQYYEEEERQRGNFPDRFSGHQFPNYSSELNVNALLLGDSALYLCASSFTKGVPYEQYFGPGTRLTVT.

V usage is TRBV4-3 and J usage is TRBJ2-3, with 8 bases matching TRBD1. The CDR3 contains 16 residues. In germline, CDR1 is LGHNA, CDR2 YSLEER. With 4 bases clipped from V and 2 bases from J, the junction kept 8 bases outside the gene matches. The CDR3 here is CASSLAGGKATDTQYF. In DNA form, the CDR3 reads TGCGCCAGCAGCCTCGCAGGGGGCAAGGCCACAGATACGCAGTATTTT.

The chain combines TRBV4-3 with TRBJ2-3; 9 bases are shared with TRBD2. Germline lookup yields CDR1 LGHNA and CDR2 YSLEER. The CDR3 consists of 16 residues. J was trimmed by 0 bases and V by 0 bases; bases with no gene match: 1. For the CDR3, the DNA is TGCGCCAGCAGCCAAGACCTAGCGGGAAGCACAGATACGCAGTATTTT. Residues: CASSQDLAGSTDTQYF.

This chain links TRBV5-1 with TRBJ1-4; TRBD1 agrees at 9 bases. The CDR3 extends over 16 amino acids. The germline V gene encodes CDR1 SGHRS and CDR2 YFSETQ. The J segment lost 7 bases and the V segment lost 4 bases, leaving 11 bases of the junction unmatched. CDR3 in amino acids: CASSLNPGQGLEKLFF. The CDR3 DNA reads TGCGCCAGCAGCCTTAATCCGGGACAGGGTCTTGAAAAACTGTTTTTT.

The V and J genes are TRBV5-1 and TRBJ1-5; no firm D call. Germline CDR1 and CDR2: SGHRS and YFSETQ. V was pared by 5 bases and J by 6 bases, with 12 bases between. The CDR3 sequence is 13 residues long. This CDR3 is CASSIGEGQPQHF. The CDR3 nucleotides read TGCGCCAGCAGTATCGGCGAGGGTCAGCCCCAGCATTTT.

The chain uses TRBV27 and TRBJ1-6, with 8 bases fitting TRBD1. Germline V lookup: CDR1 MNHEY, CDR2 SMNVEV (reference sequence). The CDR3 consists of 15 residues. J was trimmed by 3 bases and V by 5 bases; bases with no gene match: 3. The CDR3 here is CASSLGQGYNSPLHF. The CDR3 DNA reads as TGTGCCAGCAGTCTTGGACAGGGCTATAATTCACCCCTCCACTTT.

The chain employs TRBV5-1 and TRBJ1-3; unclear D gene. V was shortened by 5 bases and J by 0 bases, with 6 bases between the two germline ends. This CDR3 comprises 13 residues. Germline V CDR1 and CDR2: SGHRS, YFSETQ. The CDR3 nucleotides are TGCGCCAGCAGGTCTTACTCTGGAAACACCATATATTTT. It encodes CASRSYSGNTIYF.

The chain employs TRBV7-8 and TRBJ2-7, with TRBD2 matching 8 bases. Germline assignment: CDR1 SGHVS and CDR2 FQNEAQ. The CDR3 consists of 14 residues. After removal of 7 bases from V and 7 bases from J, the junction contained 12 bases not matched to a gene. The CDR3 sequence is CASTIGGSSGEQYF. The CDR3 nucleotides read TGTGCCAGCACAATTGGTGGGTCTAGCGGGGAGCAGTACTTC.

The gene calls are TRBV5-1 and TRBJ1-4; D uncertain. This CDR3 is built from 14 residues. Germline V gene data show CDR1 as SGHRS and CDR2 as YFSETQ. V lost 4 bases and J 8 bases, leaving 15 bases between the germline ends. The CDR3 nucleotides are TGCGCCAGCAGCCCGGGGTCGGTGATGGAAAAACTGTTTTTT. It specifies CASSPGSVMEKLFF. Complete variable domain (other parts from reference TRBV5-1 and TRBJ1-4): KAGVTQTPRYLIKTRGQQVTLSCSPISGHRSVSWYQQTPGQGLQFLFEYFSETQRNKGNFPGRFSGRQFSNSRSEMNVSTLELGDSALYLCASSPGSVMEKLFFGSGTQLSVL.